Presented here are 9 T cell receptor beta chains from one specimen sequenced in a study of CD8 T cells in ankylosing spondylitis. Findings and caveats of the study: What seemed typical of ankylosing spondylitis blood was a TCR beta motif built from several highly homologous variants.

No antigens are known for them. TCRdb reprocessed the 5' RACE reads with MiXCR, giving one entry per CDR3 protein. The sample carries about 700,000 distinct CDR3 sequences, around a fifth recorded once. Input material: blood, either unsorted or a sorted T cell fraction (not recorded which). The receptor source for this set is a male donor with ankylosing spondylitis.

This chain joins TRBV6-1 and TRBJ2-7; D is unclear. Germline V gene sequence: CDR1 MNHNS, CDR2 SASEGT. This CDR3 has 15 amino acids. With 6 bases removed from V and 2 bases from J, the gap between germline ends came to 17 bases. CDR3 amino acids: CASRGGYNRPYEQYF. CDR3 sequence (DNA): TGTGCCAGCAGGGGCGGATACAACCGACCCTACGAGCAGTACTTC.

This clonotype was observed a few times. The chain combines TRBV20-1 with TRBJ2-1, with D unclear. Germline CDR1 is DFQATT and CDR2 is SNEGSKA (reference sequence). This CDR3 has 15 residues. Trimming took 5 bases from V and 0 from J, leaving 14 bases between them. The CDR3 is CSAGPMVYSYNEQFF. CDR3 DNA: TGCAGTGCTGGGCCCATGGTTTACTCCTACAATGAGCAGTTCTTC.

This chain connects TRBV5-1 to TRBJ2-7; D gene unclear. V gave up 1 base and J gave up 2 bases, with 7 bases separating them. CDR1 and CDR2 from the germline V gene are SGHRS and YFSETQ. CDR3 length: 13 residues. CDR3 in amino acids: CASSLPTPYEQYF. The DNA for the CDR3 is TGCGCCAGCAGCTTGCCTACTCCCTACGAGCAGTACTTC.

In this sample, this clonotype turned up a few times. The rearrangement joins TRBV3-1 to TRBJ2-3; 8 bases match TRBD2. Germline V lookup: CDR1 LGHDT, CDR2 YNNKEL (reference sequence). Germline trimming cut 4 bases from V and 4 bases from J; bases unmatched to any gene: 7. The CDR3 is 15 residues long. The DNA of the CDR3 is TGTGCCAGCAGCCCCGCGGGGGGTCCCGCAGATACGCAGTATTTT. As protein: CASSPAGGPADTQYF.

This clonotype came up a few times. The chain uses TRBV20-1 and TRBJ2-1; the match to TRBD2 covers 8 bases. Germline CDR1 reads DFQATT; CDR2 reads SNEGSKA (reference sequence). CDR3 length: 15 residues. V lost 5 bases to trimming and J lost 7 bases; unmatched junction nucleotides: 13. This CDR3 reads CSALSSGRLWNEQFF. In DNA, the CDR3 is TGCAGTGCTCTCTCAAGCGGGAGACTCTGGAATGAGCAGTTCTTC.

The rearrangement joins TRBV18 to TRBJ2-1; 7 bases fit TRBD1. The V segment lost 5 bases and the J segment 9 bases; nucleotides outside the gene matches: 10. Germline V CDR1 and CDR2: KGHSH, LQKENI. This CDR3 is built from 14 residues. The CDR3 DNA follows: TGTGCCAGCTCAAGAAGCGACAGGGTATTTGAGCAGTTCTTC. Residues: CASSRSDRVFEQFF.

This clonotype has at least ten counts. The chain links TRBV7-3 to TRBJ2-5, with no clear D. Looked up from germline, CDR1 is SGHTA and CDR2 is FQGTGA. Trimming pared 4 bases from V and 10 bases from J, leaving 13 bases between. CDR3 length: 12 residues. DNA of the CDR3: TGTGCCAGCAGCTCGACCGATAGGGTCCAGTACTTC. Amino acids: CASSSTDRVQYF.

The rearrangement links TRBV7-2 to TRBJ2-1; 7 bases line up with TRBD1. The CDR3 spans 17 residues. V lost 4 bases and J lost 0; bases outside the gene matches: 9. The germline V gene encodes CDR1 SGHTA and CDR2 FQGNSA. CDR3 in DNA: TGTGCCAGCAGCTCCACCGGGACAGCGAGCTCCTACAATGAGCAGTTCTTC. It specifies CASSSTGTASSYNEQFF. The whole variable domain, filled in from reference TRBV7-2 and TRBJ2-1, reads GAGVSQSPSNKVTEKGKDVELRCDPISGHTALYWYRQSLGQGLEFLIYFQGNSAPDKSGLPSDRFSAERTGGSVSTLTIQRTQQEDSAVYLCASSSTGTASSYNEQFFGPGTRLTVL.

The rearrangement links TRBV3-1 to TRBJ2-1; 8 positions match TRBD1. This CDR3 comprises 13 residues. CDR1 is LGHDT, CDR2 YNNKEL, per germline (reference sequence). V shed 4 bases, J shed 9 bases, and the junction held 5 bases outside the gene matches. The CDR3 loop is CASSPQGAGEQFF. The CDR3 DNA follows: TGTGCCAGCAGCCCCCAGGGGGCGGGTGAGCAGTTCTTC.